A selection of T cell receptor beta chains follows, all from one sample in a study of T-cell reconstitution after alpha-beta-depleted transplantation in children. Each CDR3 protein is one row after TCRdb ran MiXCR on the PCR reads. The table includes 200,000 to 250,000 distinct CDR3 sequences, 8.5% to 10% detected once. Specimen: PBMCs from the stem cell graft donor, collected from the stem cell graft. The receptors were sampled from a human donor who donated a stem cell graft to a child with acute lymphoblastic leukemia. Both conserved end residues are part of each CDR3. The D gene is left open where the match is weak. Clone size is given for some rows only: seen once, a few or many times, or a class if the clone is expanded.

V: TRBV7-2
J: TRBJ1-1
D: TRBD1
size: few
CDR3: CASSQGQGAGKAFF
DNA: TGTGCCAGCAGTCAGGGACAGGGCGCGGGGAAAGCTTTCTTT

V: TRBV9
J: TRBJ2-7
D: -
size: -
CDR3: CASSVEGSGYEQYF
DNA: TGTGCCAGCAGCGTAGAAGGTAGCGGCTACGAGCAGTACTTC

V: TRBV6-2/TRBV6-3
J: TRBJ1-2
D: -
size: few
CDR3: CASSYATTHSYGYTF
DNA: TGTGCCAGCAGTTATGCCACAACCCACAGCTATGGCTACACCTTC

V: TRBV24-1
J: TRBJ2-2
D: TRBD1
size: few
CDR3: CATSTGGTNTGELFF
DNA: TGTGCCACCAGTACAGGGGGCACGAACACCGGGGAGCTGTTTTTT

V: TRBV15
J: TRBJ2-2
D: -
size: few
CDR3: CATSSEGGFDTGELFF
DNA: TGTGCCACCAGCAGCGAAGGGGGTTTCGACACCGGGGAGCTGTTTTTT

V: TRBV7-6
J: TRBJ1-6
D: -
size: many
CDR3: CASSFTAPPGSPLHF
DNA: TGTGCCAGCAGCTTCACCGCCCCTCCGGGTTCACCCCTCCACTTT

V: TRBV12-3/TRBV12-4
J: TRBJ1-4
D: TRBD1
size: few
CDR3: CASSLDPTGSDEKLFF
DNA: TGTGCCAGCAGTTTAGACCCGACAGGGTCAGATGAAAAACTGTTTTTT

V: TRBV6-1
J: TRBJ1-6
D: TRBD1
size: -
CDR3: CASSQGVGVLSPLHF
DNA: TGTGCCAGCAGTCAGGGGGTGGGGGTCCTCTCACCCCTCCACTTT

V: TRBV10-3
J: TRBJ2-3
D: -
size: many
CDR3: CAISGGDSSTDTQYF
DNA: TGTGCCATCAGTGGAGGGGATTCTAGCACAGATACGCAGTATTTT

V: TRBV30
J: TRBJ2-7
D: -
size: few
CDR3: CAWSVLEGPYEQYF
DNA: TGTGCCTGGAGTGTATTGGAGGGGCCCTACGAGCAGTACTTC

V: TRBV5-6
J: TRBJ2-7
D: -
size: -
CDR3: CASSPRWFPTEQYF
DNA: TGTGCCAGCAGCCCCCGTTGGTTCCCCACCGAGCAGTACTTC

V: TRBV12-3/TRBV12-4
J: TRBJ1-5
D: TRBD1
size: few
CDR3: CAEKGQGIHSNQPQHF
DNA: TGTGCCGAGAAGGGACAGGGGATCCATAGCAATCAGCCCCAGCATTTT

V: TRBV6-2/TRBV6-3
J: TRBJ2-1
D: TRBD1
size: few
CDR3: CASSYPFDRGGNEQFF
DNA: TGTGCCAGCAGTTACCCCTTCGACAGGGGCGGCAATGAGCAGTTCTTC

V: TRBV12-3/TRBV12-4
J: TRBJ2-3
D: -
size: few
CDR3: CASTAGQTTDTQYF
DNA: TGTGCCAGCACCGCGGGACAGACCACAGATACGCAGTATTTT

V: TRBV7-2
J: TRBJ2-2
D: -
size: few
CDR3: CASSLVWGDTGELFF
DNA: TGTGCCAGCAGCTTAGTCTGGGGTGACACCGGGGAGCTGTTTTTT

V: TRBV7-9
J: TRBJ1-4
D: TRBD1
size: few
CDR3: CASSFTGGRVGEKLFF
DNA: TGTGCCAGCAGCTTTACAGGGGGCAGGGTTGGAGAAAAACTGTTTTTT

V: TRBV9
J: TRBJ2-3
D: -
size: many
CDR3: CASSVGGIFTDTQYF
DNA: TGTGCCAGCAGCGTAGGGGGGATTTTCACAGATACGCAGTATTTT

V: TRBV20-1
J: TRBJ2-5
D: TRBD1
size: many
CDR3: CSAIPRDRTQETQYF
DNA: TGCAGTGCTATACCGAGGGACAGGACCCAAGAGACCCAGTACTTC

V: TRBV4-2
J: TRBJ2-5
D: TRBD1
size: many
CDR3: CASSQGTGKTQYF
DNA: TGTGCCAGCAGCCAAGGGACAGGGAAGACCCAGTACTTC

V: TRBV10-3
J: TRBJ2-3
D: TRBD2
size: few
CDR3: CAISDGGGSTDTQYF
DNA: TGTGCCATCAGTGACGGCGGGGGAAGCACAGATACGCAGTATTTT

V: TRBV15
J: TRBJ2-5
D: -
size: -
CDR3: CATSSRGEAQYF
DNA: TGTGCCACCAGCAGCAGGGGTGAGGCCCAGTACTTC

V: TRBV7-8
J: TRBJ2-7
D: TRBD1
size: many
CDR3: CASSSRTGGSYEQYF
DNA: TGTGCCAGCAGCTCAAGGACAGGGGGCTCTTACGAGCAGTACTTC

V: TRBV10-2
J: TRBJ1-1
D: TRBD1
size: few
CDR3: CASSRQGRTEAFF
DNA: TGCGCCAGCAGCCGACAGGGACGCACTGAAGCTTTCTTT

V: TRBV12-3/TRBV12-4
J: TRBJ2-5
D: -
size: few
CDR3: CASSTGLGAQYF
DNA: TGTGCCAGCAGTACAGGGCTGGGGGCCCAGTACTTC

V: TRBV7-8
J: TRBJ2-3
D: -
size: many
CDR3: CASSLGVHRADTQYF
DNA: TGTGCCAGCAGCTTAGGAGTCCACAGGGCAGATACGCAGTATTTT

V: TRBV29-1
J: TRBJ1-1
D: -
size: -
CDR3: CSASPGGGDTEPFF
DNA: TGCAGCGCCTCGCCCGGGGGAGGAGACACTGAACCTTTCTTT

V: TRBV4-3
J: TRBJ1-6
D: -
size: -
CDR3: CASSQDSANSPLHF
DNA: TGCGCCAGCAGCCAAGATTCAGCTAATTCACCCCTCCACTTT